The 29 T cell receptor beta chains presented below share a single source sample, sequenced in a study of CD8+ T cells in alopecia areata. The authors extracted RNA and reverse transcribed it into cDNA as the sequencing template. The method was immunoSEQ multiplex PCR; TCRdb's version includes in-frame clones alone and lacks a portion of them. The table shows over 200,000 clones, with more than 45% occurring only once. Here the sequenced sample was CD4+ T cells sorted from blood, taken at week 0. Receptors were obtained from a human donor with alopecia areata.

Written as DNA, the CDR3 is TGCGCCAGCAGTGGGACAGGGGGCGCAGATACGCAGTATTTT. It specifies CASSGTGGADTQYF. The gene calls are TRBV5-1 and TRBJ2-3; TRBD1 agrees at 12 bases. Germline trimming cut 5 bases from V and 4 bases from J; bases unmatched to any gene: 2. The germline CDR1 and CDR2 sequences are SGHRS and YFSETQ. This CDR3 has 14 amino acids.

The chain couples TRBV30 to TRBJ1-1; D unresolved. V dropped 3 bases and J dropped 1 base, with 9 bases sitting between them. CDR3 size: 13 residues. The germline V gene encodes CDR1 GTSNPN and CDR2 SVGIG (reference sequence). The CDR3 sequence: CAWRIGWNTEAFF. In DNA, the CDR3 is TGTGCCTGGAGAATCGGGTGGAACACTGAAGCTTTCTTT.

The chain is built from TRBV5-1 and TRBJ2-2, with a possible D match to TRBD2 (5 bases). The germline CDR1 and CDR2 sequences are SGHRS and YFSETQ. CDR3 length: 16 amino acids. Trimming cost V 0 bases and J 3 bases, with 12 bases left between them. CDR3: CASSLAITGDTGELFF. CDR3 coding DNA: TGCGCCAGCAGCTTGGCCATCACCGGGGACACCGGGGAGCTGTTTTTT.

CDR3 residues: CASSSAGDAYEQYF. The CDR3, as DNA: TGCGCCAGCAGCTCGGCAGGGGATGCCTACGAGCAGTACTTC. The chain is built from TRBV5-1 and TRBJ2-7; possibly TRBD1 for D (6 bases). From germline, CDR1 is SGHRS and CDR2 YFSETQ. The length of the CDR3 is 14 residues. V gave up 3 bases and J gave up 2 bases, with 12 bases separating them.

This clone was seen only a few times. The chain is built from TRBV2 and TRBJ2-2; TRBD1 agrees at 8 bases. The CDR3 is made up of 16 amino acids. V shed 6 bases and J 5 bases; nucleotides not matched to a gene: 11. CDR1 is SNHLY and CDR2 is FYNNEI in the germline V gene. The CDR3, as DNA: TGTGCCAGCAGCCCCCCCGGGACAGGAGGAACCGGGGAGCTGTTTTTT. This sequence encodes CASSPPGTGGTGELFF.

In DNA form, the CDR3 reads TGTGCCACCAGCATGGACAGGGTCAATCAGCCCCAGCATTTT. Its protein product is CATSMDRVNQPQHF. V and J are TRBV15 and TRBJ1-5, with 8 nucleotides matching TRBD1. The junction had 2 bases not matched to a gene; V was cut back by 4 bases and J by 3 bases. There are 14 residues in the CDR3. Germline V gives CDR1 LNHNV, CDR2 YYDKDF (reference sequence).

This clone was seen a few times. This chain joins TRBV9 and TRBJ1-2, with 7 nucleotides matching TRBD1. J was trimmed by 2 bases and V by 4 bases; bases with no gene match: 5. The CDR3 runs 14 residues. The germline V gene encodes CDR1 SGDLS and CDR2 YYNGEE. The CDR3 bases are TGTGCCAGCAGCTCCCGGACAGGCAACTATGGCTACACCTTC. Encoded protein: CASSSRTGNYGYTF.

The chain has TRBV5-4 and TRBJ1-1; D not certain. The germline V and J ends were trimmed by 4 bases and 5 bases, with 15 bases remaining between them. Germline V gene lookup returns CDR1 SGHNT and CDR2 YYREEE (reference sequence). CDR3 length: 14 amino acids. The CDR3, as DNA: TGTGCCAGCAGCCATATCGAGAGGGAAACTGAAGCTTTCTTT. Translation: CASSHIERETEAFF. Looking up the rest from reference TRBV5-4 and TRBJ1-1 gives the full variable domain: ETGVTQSPTHLIKTRGQQVTLRCSSQSGHNTVSWYQQALGQGPQFIFQYYREEENGRGNFPPRFSGLQFPNYSSELNVNALELDDSALYLCASSHIERETEAFFGQGTRLTVV.

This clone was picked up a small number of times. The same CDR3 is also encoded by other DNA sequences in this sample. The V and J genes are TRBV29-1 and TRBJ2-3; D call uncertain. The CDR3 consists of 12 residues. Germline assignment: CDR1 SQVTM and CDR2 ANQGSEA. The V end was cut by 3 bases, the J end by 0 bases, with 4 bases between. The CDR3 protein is CSVDASTDTQYF. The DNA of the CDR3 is TGCAGCGTTGATGCTAGCACAGATACGCAGTATTTT.

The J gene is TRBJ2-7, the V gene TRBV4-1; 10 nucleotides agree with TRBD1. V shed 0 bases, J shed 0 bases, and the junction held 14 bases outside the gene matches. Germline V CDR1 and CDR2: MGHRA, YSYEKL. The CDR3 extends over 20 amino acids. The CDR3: CASSQDRSGQGRLLSYEQYF. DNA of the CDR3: TGCGCCAGCAGCCAAGATAGGTCGGGACAGGGGAGGTTACTCTCCTACGAGCAGTACTTC.

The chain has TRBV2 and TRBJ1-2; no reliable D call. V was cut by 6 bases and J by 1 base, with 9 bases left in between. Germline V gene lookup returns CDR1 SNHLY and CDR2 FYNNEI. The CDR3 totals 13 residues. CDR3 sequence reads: CASSSDRNYGYTF. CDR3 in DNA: TGTGCCAGCAGCTCCGACCGTAACTATGGCTACACCTTC.

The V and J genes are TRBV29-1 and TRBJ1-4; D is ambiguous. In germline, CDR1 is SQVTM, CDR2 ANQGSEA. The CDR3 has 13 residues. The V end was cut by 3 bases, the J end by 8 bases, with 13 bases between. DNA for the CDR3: TGCAGCGTTGATCGCCCGGCGGACGAAAAACTGTTTTTT. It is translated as CSVDRPADEKLFF.

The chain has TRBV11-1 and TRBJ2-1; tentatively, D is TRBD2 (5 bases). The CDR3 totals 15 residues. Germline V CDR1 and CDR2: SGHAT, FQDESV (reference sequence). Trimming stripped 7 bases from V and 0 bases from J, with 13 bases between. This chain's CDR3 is CASKSVGSSYNEQFF. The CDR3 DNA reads TGTGCCAGCAAATCGGTGGGGAGCTCCTACAATGAGCAGTTCTTC.

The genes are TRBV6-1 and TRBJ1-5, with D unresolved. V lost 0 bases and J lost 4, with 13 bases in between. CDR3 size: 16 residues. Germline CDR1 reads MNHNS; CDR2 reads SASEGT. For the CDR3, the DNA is TGTGCCAGCAGTGAAGCGCTTACAGTGGGGAATCAGCCCCAGCATTTT. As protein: CASSEALTVGNQPQHF.

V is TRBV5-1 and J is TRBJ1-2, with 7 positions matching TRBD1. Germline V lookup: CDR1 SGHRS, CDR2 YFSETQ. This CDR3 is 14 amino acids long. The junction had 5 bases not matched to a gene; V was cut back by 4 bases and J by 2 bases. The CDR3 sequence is CASSPTTGNYGYTF. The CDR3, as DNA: TGCGCCAGCAGCCCCACGACAGGGAACTATGGCTACACCTTC.

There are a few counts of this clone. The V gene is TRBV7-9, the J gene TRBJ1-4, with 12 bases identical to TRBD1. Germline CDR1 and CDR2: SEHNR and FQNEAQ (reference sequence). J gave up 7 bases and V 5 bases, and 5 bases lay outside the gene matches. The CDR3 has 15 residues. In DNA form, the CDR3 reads TGTGCCAGCAGCACGGGACAGGGGGCTGGTGAAAAACTGTTTTTT. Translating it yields CASSTGQGAGEKLFF.

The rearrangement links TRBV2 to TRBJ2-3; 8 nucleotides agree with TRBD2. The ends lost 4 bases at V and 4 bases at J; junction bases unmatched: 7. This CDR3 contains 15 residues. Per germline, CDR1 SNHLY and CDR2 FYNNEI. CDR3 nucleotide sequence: TGTGCCAGCAGTGCCCCCGGGGGGGCGGCAGATACGCAGTATTTT. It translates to CASSAPGGAADTQYF.

DNA of the CDR3: TGTGCCAGCAGCGGGGAGGCCTTGAATTCACCCCTCCACTTT. Amino acids: CASSGEALNSPLHF. The V and J genes are TRBV9 and TRBJ1-6; D is ambiguous. V was cut by 3 bases and J by 7 bases, with 11 bases left in between. This CDR3 is built from 14 residues. Germline CDR1 SGDLS, CDR2 YYNGEE. The complete variable domain, with remaining parts taken from reference TRBV9 and TRBJ1-6, reads DSGVTQTPKHLITATGQRVTLRCSPRSGDLSVYWYQQSLDQGLQFLIQYYNGEERAKGNILERFSAQQFPDLHSELNLSSLELGDSALYFCASSGEALNSPLHFGNGTRLTVT.

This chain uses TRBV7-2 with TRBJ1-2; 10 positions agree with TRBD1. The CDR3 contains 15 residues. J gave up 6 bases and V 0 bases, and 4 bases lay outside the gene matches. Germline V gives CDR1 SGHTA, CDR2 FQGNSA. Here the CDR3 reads CASSLARTGGNGYTF. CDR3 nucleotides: TGTGCCAGCAGCTTAGCGAGGACAGGGGGAAATGGCTACACCTTC.

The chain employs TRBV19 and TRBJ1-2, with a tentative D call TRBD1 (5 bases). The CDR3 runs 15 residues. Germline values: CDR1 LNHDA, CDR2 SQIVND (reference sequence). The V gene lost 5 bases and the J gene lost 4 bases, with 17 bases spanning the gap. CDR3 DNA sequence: TGTGCCAGTAGTCCCATCCGGGGGACGGCCTATGGCTACACCTTC. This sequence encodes CASSPIRGTAYGYTF.

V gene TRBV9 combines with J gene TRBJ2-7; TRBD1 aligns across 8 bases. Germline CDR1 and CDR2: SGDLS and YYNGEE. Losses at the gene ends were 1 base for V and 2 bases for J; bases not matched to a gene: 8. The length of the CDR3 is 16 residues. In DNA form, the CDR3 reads TGTGCCAGCAGCGTATTTGACAGGGGTGGACCCTACGAGCAGTACTTC. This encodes CASSVFDRGGPYEQYF.

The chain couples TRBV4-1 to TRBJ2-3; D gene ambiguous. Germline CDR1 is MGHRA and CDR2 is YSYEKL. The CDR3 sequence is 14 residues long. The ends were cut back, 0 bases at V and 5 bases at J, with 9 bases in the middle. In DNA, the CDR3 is TGCGCCAGCAGCCAAGATCTGGCTCAAGATACGCAGTATTTT. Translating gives CASSQDLAQDTQYF.

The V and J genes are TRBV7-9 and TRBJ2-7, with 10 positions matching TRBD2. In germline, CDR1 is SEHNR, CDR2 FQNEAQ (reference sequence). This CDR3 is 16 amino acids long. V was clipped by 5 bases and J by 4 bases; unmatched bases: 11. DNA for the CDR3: TGTGCCAGCAGCCAAGATTGGCTAGCGGGAGTTTACGAGCAGTACTTC. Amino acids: CASSQDWLAGVYEQYF.

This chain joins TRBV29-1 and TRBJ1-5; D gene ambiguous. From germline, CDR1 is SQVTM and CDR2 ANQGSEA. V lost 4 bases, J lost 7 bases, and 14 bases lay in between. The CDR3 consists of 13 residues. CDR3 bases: TGCAGCGTTGCTGTAGGGTTGGAGCAGCCCCAGCATTTT. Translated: CSVAVGLEQPQHF. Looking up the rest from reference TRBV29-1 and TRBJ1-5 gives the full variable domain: SAVISQKPSRDICQRGTSLTIQCQVDSQVTMMFWYRQQPGQSLTLIATANQGSEATYESGFVIDKFPISRPNLTFSTLTVSNMSPEDSSIYLCSVAVGLEQPQHFGDGTRLSIL.

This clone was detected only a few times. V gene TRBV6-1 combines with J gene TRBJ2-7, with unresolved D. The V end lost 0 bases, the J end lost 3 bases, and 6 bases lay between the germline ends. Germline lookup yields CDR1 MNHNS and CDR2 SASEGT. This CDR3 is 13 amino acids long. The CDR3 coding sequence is TGTGCCAGCAGTGAAGCGCAGGACTACGAGCAGTACTTC. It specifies CASSEAQDYEQYF.

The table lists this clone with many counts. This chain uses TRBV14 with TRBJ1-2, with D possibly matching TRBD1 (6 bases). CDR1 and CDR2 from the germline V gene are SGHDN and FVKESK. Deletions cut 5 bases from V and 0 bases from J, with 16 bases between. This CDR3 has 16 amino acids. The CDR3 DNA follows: TGTGCCAGCAGCGAAACAGGGATCCTTTCTAACTATGGCTACACCTTC. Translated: CASSETGILSNYGYTF.

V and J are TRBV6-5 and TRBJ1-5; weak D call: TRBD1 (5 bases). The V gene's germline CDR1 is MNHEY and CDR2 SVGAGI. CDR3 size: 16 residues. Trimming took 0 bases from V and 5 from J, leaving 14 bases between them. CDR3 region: CASSYSIVSGDQPQHF. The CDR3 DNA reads TGTGCCAGCAGTTACTCGATCGTTTCGGGGGATCAGCCCCAGCATTTT.

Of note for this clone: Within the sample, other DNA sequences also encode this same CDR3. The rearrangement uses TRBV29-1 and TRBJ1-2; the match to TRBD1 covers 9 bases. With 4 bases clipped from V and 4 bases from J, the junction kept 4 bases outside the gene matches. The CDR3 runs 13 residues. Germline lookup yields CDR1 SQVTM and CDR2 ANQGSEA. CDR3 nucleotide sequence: TGCAGCGTTGGAGACAGGGGGGCCTATGGCTACACCTTC. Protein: CSVGDRGAYGYTF.

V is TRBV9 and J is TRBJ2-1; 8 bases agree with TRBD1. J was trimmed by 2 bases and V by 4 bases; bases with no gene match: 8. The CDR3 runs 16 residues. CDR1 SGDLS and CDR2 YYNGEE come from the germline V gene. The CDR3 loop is CASSPTGTGTYNEQFF. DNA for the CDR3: TGTGCCAGCAGCCCGACCGGGACAGGTACCTACAATGAGCAGTTCTTC.